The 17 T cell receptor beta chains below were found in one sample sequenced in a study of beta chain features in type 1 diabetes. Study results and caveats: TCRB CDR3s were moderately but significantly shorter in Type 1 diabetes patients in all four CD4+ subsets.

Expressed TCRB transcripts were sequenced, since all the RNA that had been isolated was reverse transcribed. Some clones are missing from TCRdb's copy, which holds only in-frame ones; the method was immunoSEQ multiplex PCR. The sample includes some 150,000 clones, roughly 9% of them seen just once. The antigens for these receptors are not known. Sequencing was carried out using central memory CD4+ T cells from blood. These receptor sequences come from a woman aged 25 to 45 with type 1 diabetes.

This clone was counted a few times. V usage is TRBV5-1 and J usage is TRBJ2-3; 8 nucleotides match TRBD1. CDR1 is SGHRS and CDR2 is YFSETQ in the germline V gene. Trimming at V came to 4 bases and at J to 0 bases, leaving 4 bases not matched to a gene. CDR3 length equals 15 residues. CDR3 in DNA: TGCGCCAGCAGCCGGACAGGGCGAAGCACAGATACGCAGTATTTT. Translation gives CASSRTGRSTDTQYF.

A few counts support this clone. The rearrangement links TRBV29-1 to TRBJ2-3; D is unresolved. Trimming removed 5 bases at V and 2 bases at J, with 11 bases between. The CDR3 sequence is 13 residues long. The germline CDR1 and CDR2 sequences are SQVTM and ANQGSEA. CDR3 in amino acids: CSVSLAPTDTQYF. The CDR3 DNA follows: TGCAGCGTTTCTTTGGCCCCCACAGATACGCAGTATTTT.

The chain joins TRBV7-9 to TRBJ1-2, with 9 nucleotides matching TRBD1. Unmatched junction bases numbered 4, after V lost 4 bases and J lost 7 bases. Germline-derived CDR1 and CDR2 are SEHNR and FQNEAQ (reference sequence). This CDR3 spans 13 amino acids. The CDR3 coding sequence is TGTGCCAGCAGCTCCGGGACAGGGCCTGGCTACACCTTC. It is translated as CASSSGTGPGYTF.

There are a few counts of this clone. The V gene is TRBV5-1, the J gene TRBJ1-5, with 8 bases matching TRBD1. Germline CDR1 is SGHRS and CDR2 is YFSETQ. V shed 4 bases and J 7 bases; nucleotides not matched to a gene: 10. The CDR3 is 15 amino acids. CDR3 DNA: TGCGCCAGCAGCCCCATGGGGACAGGAGGGCAGCCCCAGCATTTT. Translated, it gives CASSPMGTGGQPQHF. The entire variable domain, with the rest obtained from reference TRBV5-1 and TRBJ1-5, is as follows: KAGVTQTPRYLIKTRGQQVTLSCSPISGHRSVSWYQQTPGQGLQFLFEYFSETQRNKGNFPGRFSGRQFSNSRSEMNVSTLELGDSALYLCASSPMGTGGQPQHFGDGTRLSIL.

CDR3 in DNA: TGTGCCAGCAGTGAGAATTCTGCAGGGTTCTACGAGCAGTACTTC. Translated, it gives CASSENSAGFYEQYF. The chain links TRBV2 to TRBJ2-7; tentative D call: TRBD1 (5 bases). Germline V gene lookup returns CDR1 SNHLY and CDR2 FYNNEI. Trimming shortened V by 3 bases and J by 3 bases, and 15 bases separated the two germline ends. The CDR3 sequence is 15 residues long.

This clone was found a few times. The CDR3 protein is CASNPSGNTQYF. CDR3 coding DNA: TGTGCCAGCAACCCTAGCGGGAATACGCAGTATTTT. The chain is built from TRBV28 and TRBJ2-3, with 9 bases lining up with TRBD2. The V and J ends lost 7 bases and 7 bases, in that order; junction bases with no gene match: 3. Germline CDR1 MDHEN, CDR2 SYDVKM. The CDR3 totals 12 residues. Looking up the rest from reference TRBV28 and TRBJ2-3 gives the full variable domain: DVKVTQSSRYLVKRTGEKVFLECVQDMDHENMFWYRQDPGLGLRLIYFSYDVKMKEKGDIPEGYSVSREKKERFSLILESASTNQTSMYLCASNPSGNTQYFGPGTRLTVL.

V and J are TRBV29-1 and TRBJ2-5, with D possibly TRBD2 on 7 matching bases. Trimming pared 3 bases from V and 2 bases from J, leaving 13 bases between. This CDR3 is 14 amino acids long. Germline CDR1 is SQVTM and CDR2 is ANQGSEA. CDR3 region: CSVDAGATQETQYF. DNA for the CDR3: TGCAGCGTTGACGCGGGGGCGACGCAAGAGACCCAGTACTTC.

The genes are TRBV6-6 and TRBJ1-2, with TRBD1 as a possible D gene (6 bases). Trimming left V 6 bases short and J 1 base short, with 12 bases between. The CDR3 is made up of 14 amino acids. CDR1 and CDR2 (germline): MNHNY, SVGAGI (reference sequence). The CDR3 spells CASSPTGHNYGYTF. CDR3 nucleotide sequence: TGTGCCAGCAGCCCGACAGGACATAACTATGGCTACACCTTC.

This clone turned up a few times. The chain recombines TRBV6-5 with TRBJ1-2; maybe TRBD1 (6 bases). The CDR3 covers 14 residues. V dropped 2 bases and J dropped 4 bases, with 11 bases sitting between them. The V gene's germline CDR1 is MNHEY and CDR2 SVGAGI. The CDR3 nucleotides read TGTGCCAGCAGTTACGGCGGACAGCCCTATGGCTACACCTTC. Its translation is CASSYGGQPYGYTF.

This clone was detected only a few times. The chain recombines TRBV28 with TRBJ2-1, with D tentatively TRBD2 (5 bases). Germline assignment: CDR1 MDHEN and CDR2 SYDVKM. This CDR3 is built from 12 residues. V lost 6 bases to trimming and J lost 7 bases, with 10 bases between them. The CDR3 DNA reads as TGTGCCAGCAGCCTTGGGGAGAATGAGCAGTTCTTC. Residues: CASSLGENEQFF.

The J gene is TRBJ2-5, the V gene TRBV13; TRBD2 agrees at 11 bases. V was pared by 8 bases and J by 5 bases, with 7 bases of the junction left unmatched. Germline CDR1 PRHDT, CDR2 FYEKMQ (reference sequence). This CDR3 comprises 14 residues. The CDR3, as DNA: TGTGCCAGCGCCCTCTTAGCGGGGGGGGAGACCCAGTACTTC. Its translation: CASALLAGGETQYF.

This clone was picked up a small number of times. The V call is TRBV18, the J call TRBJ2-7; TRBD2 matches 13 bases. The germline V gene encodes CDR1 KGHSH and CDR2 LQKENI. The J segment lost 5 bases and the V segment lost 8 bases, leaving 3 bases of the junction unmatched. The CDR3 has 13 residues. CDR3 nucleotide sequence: TGTGCCAGCCGCGGGACTAGCGGGAACGAGCAGTACTTC. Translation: CASRGTSGNEQYF.

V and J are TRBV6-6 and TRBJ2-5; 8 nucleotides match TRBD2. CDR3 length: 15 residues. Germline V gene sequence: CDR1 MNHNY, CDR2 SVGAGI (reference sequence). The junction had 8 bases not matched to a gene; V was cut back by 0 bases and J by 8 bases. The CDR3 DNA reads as TGTGCCAGCAGTTACTCGGGGCTAGCGGGCGGCACCCAGTACTTC. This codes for CASSYSGLAGGTQYF.

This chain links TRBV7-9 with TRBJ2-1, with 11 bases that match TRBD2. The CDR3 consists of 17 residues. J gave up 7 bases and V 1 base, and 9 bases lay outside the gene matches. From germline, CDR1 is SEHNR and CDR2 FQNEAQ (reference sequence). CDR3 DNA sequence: TGTGCCAGCAGCTTAGTTCAGGGGACTAGCGGATCTAATGAGCAGTTCTTC. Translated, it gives CASSLVQGTSGSNEQFF.

The CDR3 DNA follows: TGTGCCAGCAGCTTATTTGGTAGGGGGGGCGGCACTGAAGCTTTCTTT. Its translation is CASSLFGRGGGTEAFF. This chain links TRBV7-6 with TRBJ1-1; TRBD1 is a possible D gene (6 bases). CDR1 is SGHVS and CDR2 is FNYEAQ in the germline V gene. This CDR3 contains 16 residues. V lost 2 bases to trimming and J lost 4 bases, with 17 bases between them.

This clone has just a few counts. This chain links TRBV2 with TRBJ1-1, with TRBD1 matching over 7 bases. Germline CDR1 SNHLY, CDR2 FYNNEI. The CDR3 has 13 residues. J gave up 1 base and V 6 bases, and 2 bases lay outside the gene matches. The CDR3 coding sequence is TGTGCCAGCAGAAGGACAGGGAACACTGAAGCTTTCTTT. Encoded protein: CASRRTGNTEAFF.

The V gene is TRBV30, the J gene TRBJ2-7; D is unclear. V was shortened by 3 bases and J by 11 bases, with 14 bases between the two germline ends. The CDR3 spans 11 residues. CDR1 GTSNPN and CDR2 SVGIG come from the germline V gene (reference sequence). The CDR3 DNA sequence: TGTGCCTGGAGCCAGCTGTTTCAGGAGTACTTC. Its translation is CAWSQLFQEYF.